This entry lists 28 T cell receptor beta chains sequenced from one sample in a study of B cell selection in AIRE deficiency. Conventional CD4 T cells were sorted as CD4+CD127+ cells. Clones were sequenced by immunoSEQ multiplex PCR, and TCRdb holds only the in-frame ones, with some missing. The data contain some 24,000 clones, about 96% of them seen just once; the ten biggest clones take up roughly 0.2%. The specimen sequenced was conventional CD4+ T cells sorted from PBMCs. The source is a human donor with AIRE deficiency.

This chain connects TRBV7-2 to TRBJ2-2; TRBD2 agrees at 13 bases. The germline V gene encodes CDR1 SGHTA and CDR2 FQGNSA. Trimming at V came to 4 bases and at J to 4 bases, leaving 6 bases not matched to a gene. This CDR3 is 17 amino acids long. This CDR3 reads CASSSGLAGASTGELFF. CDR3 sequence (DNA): TGTGCCAGCAGCTCCGGACTAGCGGGAGCCTCCACCGGGGAGCTGTTTTTT.

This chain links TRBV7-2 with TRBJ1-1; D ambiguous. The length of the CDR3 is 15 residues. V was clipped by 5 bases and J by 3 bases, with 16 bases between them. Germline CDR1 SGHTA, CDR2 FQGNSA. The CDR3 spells CASSRGASGYTEAFF. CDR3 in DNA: TGTGCCAGCAGCCGGGGTGCATCGGGCTACACTGAAGCTTTCTTT. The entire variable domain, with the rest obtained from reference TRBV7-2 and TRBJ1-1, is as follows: GAGVSQSPSNKVTEKGKDVELRCDPISGHTALYWYRQSLGQGLEFLIYFQGNSAPDKSGLPSDRFSAERTGGSVSTLTIQRTQQEDSAVYLCASSRGASGYTEAFFGQGTRLTVV.

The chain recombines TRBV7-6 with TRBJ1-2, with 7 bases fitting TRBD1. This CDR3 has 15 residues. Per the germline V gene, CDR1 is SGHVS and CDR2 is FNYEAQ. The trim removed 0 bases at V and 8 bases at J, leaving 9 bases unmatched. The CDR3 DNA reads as TGTGCCAGCAGCTTAGCTTTAGCAGGGGGGGACGGCTACACCTTC. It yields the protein CASSLALAGGDGYTF.

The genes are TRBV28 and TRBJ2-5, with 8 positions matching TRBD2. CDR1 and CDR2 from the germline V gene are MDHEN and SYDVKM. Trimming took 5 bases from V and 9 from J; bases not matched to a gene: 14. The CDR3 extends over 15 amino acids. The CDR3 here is CASSPRIAGRGAQYF. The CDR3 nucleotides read TGTGCCAGCAGTCCCCGGATAGCGGGGCGGGGAGCCCAGTACTTC.

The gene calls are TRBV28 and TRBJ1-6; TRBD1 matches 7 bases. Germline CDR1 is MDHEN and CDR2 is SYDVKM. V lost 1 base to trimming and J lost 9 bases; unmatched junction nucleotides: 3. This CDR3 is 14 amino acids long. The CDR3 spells CASSLSGQSSPLHF. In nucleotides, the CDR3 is TGTGCCAGCAGTTTATCGGGACAGTCTTCACCCCTCCACTTT.

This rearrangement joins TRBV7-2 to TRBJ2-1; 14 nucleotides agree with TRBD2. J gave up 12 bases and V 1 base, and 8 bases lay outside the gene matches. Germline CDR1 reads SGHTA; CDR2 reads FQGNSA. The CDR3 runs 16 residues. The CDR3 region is CASSLGAGLAGVGQFF. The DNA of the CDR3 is TGTGCCAGCAGCTTAGGTGCGGGACTAGCGGGAGTTGGGCAGTTCTTC.

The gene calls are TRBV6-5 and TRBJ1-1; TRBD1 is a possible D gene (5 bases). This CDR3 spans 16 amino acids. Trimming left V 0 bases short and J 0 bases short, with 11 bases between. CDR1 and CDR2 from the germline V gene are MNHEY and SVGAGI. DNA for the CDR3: TGTGCCAGCAGTTACTCAGGGGTGGCCATGAACACTGAAGCTTTCTTT. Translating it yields CASSYSGVAMNTEAFF.

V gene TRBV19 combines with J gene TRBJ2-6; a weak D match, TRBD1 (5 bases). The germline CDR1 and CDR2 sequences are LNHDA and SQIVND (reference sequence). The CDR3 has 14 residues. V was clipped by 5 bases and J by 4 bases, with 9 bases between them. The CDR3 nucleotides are TGTGCCAGTAGTGCAGGGAACGGGGCCAACGTCCTGACTTTC. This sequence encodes CASSAGNGANVLTF.

CDR3 nucleotides: TGTGCCAGCACCGAACCCCAGCTCCACTATGGCTACACCTTC. Protein product: CASTEPQLHYGYTF. The chain couples TRBV6-1 to TRBJ1-2; D uncertain. In germline, CDR1 is MNHNS, CDR2 SASEGT. CDR3 length: 14 amino acids. V was shortened by 7 bases and J by 3 bases, with 15 bases between the two germline ends.

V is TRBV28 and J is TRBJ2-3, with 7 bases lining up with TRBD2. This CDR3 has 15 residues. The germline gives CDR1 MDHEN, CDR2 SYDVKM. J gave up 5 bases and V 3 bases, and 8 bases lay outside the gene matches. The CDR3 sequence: CASSLVGGGQDTQYF. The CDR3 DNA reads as TGTGCCAGCAGTTTGGTGGGCGGGGGTCAAGATACGCAGTATTTT.

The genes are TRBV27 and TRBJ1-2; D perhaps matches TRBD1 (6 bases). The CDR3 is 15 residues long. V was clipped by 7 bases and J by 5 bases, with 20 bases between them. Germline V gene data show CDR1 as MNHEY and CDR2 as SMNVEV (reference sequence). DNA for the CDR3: TGTGCCAGCAAAGAGGCGGGGGCGGCCCATTATGGCTACACCTTC. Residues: CASKEAGAAHYGYTF.

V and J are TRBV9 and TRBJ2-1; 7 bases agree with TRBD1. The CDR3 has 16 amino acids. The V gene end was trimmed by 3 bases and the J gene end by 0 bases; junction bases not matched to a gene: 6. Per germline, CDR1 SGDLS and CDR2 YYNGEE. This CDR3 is CASSATGSSSYNEQFF. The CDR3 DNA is TGTGCCAGCAGCGCGACAGGGTCGAGCTCCTACAATGAGCAGTTCTTC.

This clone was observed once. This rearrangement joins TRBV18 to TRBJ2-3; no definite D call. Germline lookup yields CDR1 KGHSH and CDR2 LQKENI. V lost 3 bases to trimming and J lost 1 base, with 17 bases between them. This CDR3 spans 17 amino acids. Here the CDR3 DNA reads TGTGCCAGCTCACCTGACCTTTCTGCCTCGGGCACAGATACGCAGTATTTT. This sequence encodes CASSPDLSASGTDTQYF.

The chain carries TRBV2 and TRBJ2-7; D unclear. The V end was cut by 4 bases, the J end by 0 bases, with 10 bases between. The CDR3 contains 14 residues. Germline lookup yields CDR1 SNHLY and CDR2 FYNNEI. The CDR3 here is CASSVDRSSYEQYF. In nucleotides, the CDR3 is TGTGCCAGCAGTGTGGATAGGAGCTCCTACGAGCAGTACTTC.

The CDR3: CASSPRTGGSSGGEKLFF. The CDR3 DNA sequence: TGTGCCAGCAGCCCAAGGACAGGGGGCTCCTCGGGTGGGGAAAAACTGTTTTTT. The genes are TRBV5-4 and TRBJ1-4; 11 bases are a match to TRBD1. This CDR3 contains 18 residues. CDR1 and CDR2 (germline): SGHNT, YYREEE (reference sequence). V was pared by 4 bases and J by 8 bases, with 16 bases of the junction left unmatched.

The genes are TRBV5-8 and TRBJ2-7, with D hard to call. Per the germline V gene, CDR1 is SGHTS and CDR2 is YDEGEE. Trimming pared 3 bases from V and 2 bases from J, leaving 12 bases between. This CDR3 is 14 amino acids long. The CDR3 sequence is CASSSRRVTYEQYF. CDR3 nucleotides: TGTGCCAGCAGCTCTAGACGGGTTACCTACGAGCAGTACTTC.

This chain's CDR3 is CASSPLLSGNTIYF. The CDR3 DNA follows: TGTGCCAGCAGCCCATTACTCTCTGGAAACACCATATATTTT. The chain combines TRBV7-8 with TRBJ1-3; D ambiguous. Deletions cut 5 bases from V and 0 bases from J, with 8 bases between. Germline V gives CDR1 SGHVS, CDR2 FQNEAQ. CDR3 length: 14 residues.

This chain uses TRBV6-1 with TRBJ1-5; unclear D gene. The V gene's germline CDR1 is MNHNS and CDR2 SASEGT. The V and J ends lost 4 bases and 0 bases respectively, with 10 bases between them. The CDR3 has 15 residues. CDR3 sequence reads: CASSAAPFSNQPQHF. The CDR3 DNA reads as TGTGCCAGCAGTGCCGCACCCTTTAGCAATCAGCCCCAGCATTTT.

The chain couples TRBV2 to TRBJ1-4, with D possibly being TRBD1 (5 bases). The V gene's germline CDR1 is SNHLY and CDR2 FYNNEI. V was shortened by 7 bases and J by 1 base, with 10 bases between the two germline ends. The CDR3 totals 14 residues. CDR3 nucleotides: TGTGCCAGCAAACCCGACAGAACTAATGAAAAACTGTTTTTT. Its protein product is CASKPDRTNEKLFF. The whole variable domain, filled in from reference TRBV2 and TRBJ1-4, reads EPEVTQTPSHQVTQMGQEVILRCVPISNHLYFYWYRQILGQKVEFLVSFYNNEISEKSEIFDDQFSVERPDGSNFTLKIRSTKLEDSAMYFCASKPDRTNEKLFFGSGTQLSVL.

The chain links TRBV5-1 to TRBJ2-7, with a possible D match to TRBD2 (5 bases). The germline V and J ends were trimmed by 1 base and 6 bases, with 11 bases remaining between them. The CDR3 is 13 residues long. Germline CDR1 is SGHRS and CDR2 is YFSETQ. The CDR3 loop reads CASSLLEGREQYF. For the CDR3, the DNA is TGCGCCAGCAGCTTGTTAGAGGGCCGCGAGCAGTACTTC.

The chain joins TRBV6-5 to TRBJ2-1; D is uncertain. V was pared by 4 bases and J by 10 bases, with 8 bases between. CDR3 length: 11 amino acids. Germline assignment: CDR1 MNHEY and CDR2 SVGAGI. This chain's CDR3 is CASSSLGEQFF. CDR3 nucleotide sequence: TGTGCCAGCAGTTCCTTGGGGGAGCAGTTCTTC.

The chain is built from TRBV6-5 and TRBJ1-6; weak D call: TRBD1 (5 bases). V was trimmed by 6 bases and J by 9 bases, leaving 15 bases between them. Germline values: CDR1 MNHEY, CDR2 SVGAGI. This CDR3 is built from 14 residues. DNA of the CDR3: TGTGCCAGCAGGGTGGGGCCGATCGGTTCACCCCTCCACTTT. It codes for CASRVGPIGSPLHF.

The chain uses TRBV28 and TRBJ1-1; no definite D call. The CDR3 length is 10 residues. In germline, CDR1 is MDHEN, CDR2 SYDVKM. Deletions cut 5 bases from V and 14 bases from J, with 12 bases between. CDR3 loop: CASSGRELFF. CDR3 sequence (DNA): TGTGCCAGCAGTGGGAGGGAACTGTTCTTT. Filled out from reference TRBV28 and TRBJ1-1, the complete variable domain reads DVKVTQSSRYLVKRTGEKVFLECVQDMDHENMFWYRQDPGLGLRLIYFSYDVKMKEKGDIPEGYSVSREKKERFSLILESASTNQTSMYLCASSGRELFFGQGTRLTVV.

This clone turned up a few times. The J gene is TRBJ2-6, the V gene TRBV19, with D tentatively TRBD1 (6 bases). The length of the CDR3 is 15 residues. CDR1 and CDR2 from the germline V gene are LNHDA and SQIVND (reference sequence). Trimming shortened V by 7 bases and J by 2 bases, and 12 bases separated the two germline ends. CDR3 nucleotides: TGTGCCAGTACCTGGGGGCTGACTGGGGCCAACGTCCTGACTTTC. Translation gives CASTWGLTGANVLTF.

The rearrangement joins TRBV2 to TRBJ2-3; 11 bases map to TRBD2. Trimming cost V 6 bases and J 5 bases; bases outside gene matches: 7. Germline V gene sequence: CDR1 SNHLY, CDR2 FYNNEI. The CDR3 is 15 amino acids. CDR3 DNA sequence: TGTGCCAGCAGGGAACTAGCGGGAGCAGGAGATACGCAGTATTTT. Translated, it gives CASRELAGAGDTQYF.

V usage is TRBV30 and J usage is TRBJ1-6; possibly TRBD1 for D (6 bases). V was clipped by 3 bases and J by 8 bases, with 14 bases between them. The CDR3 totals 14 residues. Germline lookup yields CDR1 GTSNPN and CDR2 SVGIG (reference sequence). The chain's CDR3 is CAWRGQGNDSPLHF. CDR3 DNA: TGTGCCTGGAGGGGTCAGGGGAACGATTCACCCCTCCACTTT. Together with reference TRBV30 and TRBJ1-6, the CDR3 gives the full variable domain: SQTIHQWPATLVQPVGSPLSLECTVEGTSNPNLYWYRQAAGRGLQLLFYSVGIGQISSEVPQNLSASRPQDRQFILSSKKLLLSDSGFYLCAWRGQGNDSPLHFGNGTRLTVT.

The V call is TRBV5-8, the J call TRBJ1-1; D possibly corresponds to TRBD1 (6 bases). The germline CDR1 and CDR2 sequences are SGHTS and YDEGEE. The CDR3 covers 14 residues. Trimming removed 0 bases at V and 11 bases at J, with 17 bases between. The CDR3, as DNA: TGTGCCAGCAGCTTGGTTACGGGTGGGGGCTCGGCTTTCTTT. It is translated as CASSLVTGGGSAFF.

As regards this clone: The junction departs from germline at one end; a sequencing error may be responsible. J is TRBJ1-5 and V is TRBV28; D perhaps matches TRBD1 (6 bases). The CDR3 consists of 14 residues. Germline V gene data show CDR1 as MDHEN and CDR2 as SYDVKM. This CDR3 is CASSPPDRNQAQHF. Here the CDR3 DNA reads TGTGCCAGCAGCCCTCCGGACAGAAATCAGGCCCAGCATTTT. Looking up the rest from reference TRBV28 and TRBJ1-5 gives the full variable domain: DVKVTQSSRYLVKRTGEKVFLECVQDMDHENMFWYRQDPGLGLRLIYFSYDVKMKEKGDIPEGYSVSREKKERFSLILESASTNQTSMYLCASSPPDRNQAQHFGDGTRLSIL.